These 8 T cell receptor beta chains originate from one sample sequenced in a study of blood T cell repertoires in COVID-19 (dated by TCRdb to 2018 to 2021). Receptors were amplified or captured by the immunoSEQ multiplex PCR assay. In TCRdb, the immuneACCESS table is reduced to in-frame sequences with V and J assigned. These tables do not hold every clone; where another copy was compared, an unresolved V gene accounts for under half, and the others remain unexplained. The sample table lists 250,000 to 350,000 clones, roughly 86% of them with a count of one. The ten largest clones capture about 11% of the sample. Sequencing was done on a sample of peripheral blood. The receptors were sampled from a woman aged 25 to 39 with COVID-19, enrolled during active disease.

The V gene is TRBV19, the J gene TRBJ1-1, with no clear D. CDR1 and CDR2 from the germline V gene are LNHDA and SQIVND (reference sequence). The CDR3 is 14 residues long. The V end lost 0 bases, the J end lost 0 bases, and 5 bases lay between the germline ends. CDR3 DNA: TGTGCCAGTAGTATAGAACTCCTGAACACTGAAGCTTTCTTT. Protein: CASSIELLNTEAFF.

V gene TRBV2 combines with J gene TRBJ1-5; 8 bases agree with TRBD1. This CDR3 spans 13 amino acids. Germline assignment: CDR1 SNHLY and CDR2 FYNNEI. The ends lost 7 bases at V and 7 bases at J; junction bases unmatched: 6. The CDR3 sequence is CASNQQGAQPQHF. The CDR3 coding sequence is TGTGCCAGCAACCAGCAGGGGGCACAGCCCCAGCATTTT.

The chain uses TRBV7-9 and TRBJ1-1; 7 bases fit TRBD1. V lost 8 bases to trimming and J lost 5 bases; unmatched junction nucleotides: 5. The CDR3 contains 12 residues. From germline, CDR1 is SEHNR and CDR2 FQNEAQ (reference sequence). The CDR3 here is CASETGRTEAFF. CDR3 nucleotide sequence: TGTGCCAGCGAGACAGGGAGGACTGAAGCTTTCTTT.

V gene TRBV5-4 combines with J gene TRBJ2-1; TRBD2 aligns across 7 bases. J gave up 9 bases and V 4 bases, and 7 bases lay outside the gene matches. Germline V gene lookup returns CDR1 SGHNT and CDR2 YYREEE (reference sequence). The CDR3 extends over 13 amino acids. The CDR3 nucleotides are TGTGCCAGCAGCAGGAGGGAGCGGGGTGAGCAGTTCTTC. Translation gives CASSRRERGEQFF.

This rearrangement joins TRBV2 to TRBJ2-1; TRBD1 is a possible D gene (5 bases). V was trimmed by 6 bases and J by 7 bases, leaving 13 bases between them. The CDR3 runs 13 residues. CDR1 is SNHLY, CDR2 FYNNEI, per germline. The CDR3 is CASRTDSLNEQFF. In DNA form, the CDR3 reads TGTGCCAGCAGAACTGACAGTCTTAATGAGCAGTTCTTC.

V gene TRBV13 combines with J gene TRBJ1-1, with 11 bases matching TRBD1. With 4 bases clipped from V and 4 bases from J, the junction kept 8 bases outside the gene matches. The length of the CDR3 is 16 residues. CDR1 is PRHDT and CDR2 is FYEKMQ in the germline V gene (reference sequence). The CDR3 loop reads CASSSRTGGAGTEAFF. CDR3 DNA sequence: TGTGCCAGCAGCTCCCGGACAGGGGGCGCCGGCACTGAAGCTTTCTTT.

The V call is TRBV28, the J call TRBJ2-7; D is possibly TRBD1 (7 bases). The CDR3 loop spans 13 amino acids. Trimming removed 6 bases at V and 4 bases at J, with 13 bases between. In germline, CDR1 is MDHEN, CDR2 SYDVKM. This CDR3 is CASRTTGTYEQYF. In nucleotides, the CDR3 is TGTGCCAGCAGAACGACAGGGACTTACGAGCAGTACTTC.

The chain's CDR3 is CASSLMPVRANYGYTF. The CDR3 DNA follows: TGTGCCAGCAGCTTAATGCCGGTGAGGGCTAACTATGGCTACACCTTC. The V call is TRBV11-2, the J call TRBJ1-2; D not certain. V was clipped by 2 bases and J by 0 bases, with 13 bases between them. Per the germline V gene, CDR1 is SGHAT and CDR2 is FQNNGV. The CDR3 is 16 amino acids.